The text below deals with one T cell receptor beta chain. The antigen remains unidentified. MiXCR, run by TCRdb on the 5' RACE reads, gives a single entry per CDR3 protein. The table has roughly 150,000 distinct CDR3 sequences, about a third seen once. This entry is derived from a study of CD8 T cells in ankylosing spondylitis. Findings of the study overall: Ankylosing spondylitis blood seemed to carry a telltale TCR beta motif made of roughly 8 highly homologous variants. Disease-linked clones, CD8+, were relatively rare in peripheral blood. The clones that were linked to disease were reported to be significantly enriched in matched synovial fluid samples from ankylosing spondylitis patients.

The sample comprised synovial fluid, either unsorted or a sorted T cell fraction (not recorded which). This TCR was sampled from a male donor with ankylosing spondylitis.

The CDR3 loop is CASSQGSASAYNEQFF. The CDR3 DNA is TGTGCCAGCAGCCAAGGATCCGCTAGCGCCTACAATGAGCAGTTCTTC. The rearrangement uses TRBV3-1 and TRBJ2-1, with D perhaps TRBD2 (6 bases). V was trimmed by 1 base and J by 2 bases, leaving 12 bases between them. CDR1 is LGHDT and CDR2 is YNNKEL in the germline V gene (reference sequence). The CDR3 length is 16 residues.